The 16 T cell receptor beta chains below were found in one sample sequenced in a study of monozygotic twins with inflammatory bowel disease. One entry per CDR3 protein, without DNA, is what TCRdb gives after re-calling the 5' RACE reads. Its listing shows approximately 160,000 distinct CDR3 sequences. Sequencing was performed on blood. These receptors all stem from a human donor with ulcerative colitis or Crohn's disease, or a healthy co-twin of an affected twin (not recorded which).

The V and J genes are TRBV10-3 and TRBJ2-3. Per the germline V gene, CDR1 is ENHRY and CDR2 is SYGVKD. The CDR3 loop spans 17 amino acids. CDR3 residues: CAISESDVGLITDTQYF.

This chain joins TRBV18 and TRBJ2-7; TCRdb's D call, TRBD1, is unchecked because there is no DNA. Germline lookup yields CDR1 KGHSH and CDR2 LQKENI. This CDR3 contains 14 residues. The chain's CDR3 is CASSTGQDLSEQYF.

The genes are TRBV28 and TRBJ2-3; no DNA is available, so the TRBD2 call from TCRdb remains unchecked. The CDR3 has 17 residues. Looked up from germline, CDR1 is MDHEN and CDR2 is SYDVKM. The CDR3 loop is CASSFPGLAGVPDTQYF.

The chain carries TRBV6-2 or TRBV6-3 and TRBJ2-7; TCRdb designates TRBD1, a call that cannot be tested without DNA. CDR1 is MNHEY and CDR2 is SVGEGT in the germline V gene. The CDR3 extends over 15 amino acids. This CDR3 is CASSTIREWGYEQYF.

The V gene is TRBV10-3, the J gene TRBJ1-2; TCRdb returns TRBD1, unconfirmable since there is no DNA. The CDR3 is 14 amino acids. From germline, CDR1 is ENHRY and CDR2 SYGVKD. The CDR3 sequence is CAISGGATNYGYTF.

This chain uses TRBV7-2 with TRBJ2-3; the TCRdb D gene call, TRBD2, has no DNA to confirm it. Germline V gene lookup returns CDR1 SGHTA and CDR2 FQGNSA. CDR3 size: 17 residues. The CDR3 loop is CASSLTTAGGSRSTQYF.

The chain couples TRBV24-1 to TRBJ2-3; TCRdb picks TRBD2, but there is no DNA to check that call. Germline CDR1 reads KGHDR; CDR2 reads SFDVKD. This CDR3 comprises 18 residues. CDR3 sequence: CATSDLPWASGYQDTQYF.

The V and J genes are TRBV27 and TRBJ2-1; lacking DNA, the TRBD1 call made by TCRdb goes unchecked. Per germline, CDR1 MNHEY and CDR2 SMNVEV (reference sequence). The CDR3 is 12 residues long. CDR3 loop: CASNGQYNEQFF.

V usage is TRBV29-1 and J usage is TRBJ2-7; absent DNA, TCRdb's TRBD1 call cannot be checked. Germline lookup yields CDR1 SQVTM and CDR2 ANQGSEA. The CDR3 spans 15 residues. This CDR3 reads CSVEIRAGGSHEQYF.

This sequence joins TRBV5-1 and TRBJ2-7; TCRdb's D gene call, TRBD2, goes unchecked for lack of DNA. Germline assignment: CDR1 SGHRS and CDR2 YFSETQ. The CDR3 contains 17 residues. The CDR3 loop reads CASSLALSSGGTYEQYF. Combining the CDR3 with reference TRBV5-1 and TRBJ2-7 gives the whole variable domain KAGVTQTPRYLIKTRGQQVTLSCSPISGHRSVSWYQQTPGQGLQFLFEYFSETQRNKGNFPGRFSGRQFSNSRSEMNVSTLELGDSALYLCASSLALSSGGTYEQYFGPGTRLTVT.

The rearrangement uses TRBV11-2 and TRBJ1-2. The CDR3 length is 13 residues. Germline assignment: CDR1 SGHAT and CDR2 FQNNGV. The CDR3 sequence is CASSPGLNYGYTF. The whole variable domain, filled in from reference TRBV11-2 and TRBJ1-2, reads EAGVAQSPRYKIIEKRQSVAFWCNPISGHATLYWYQQILGQGPKLLIQFQNNGVVDDSQLPKDRFSAERLKGVDSTLKIQPAKLEDSAVYLCASSPGLNYGYTFGSGTRLTVV.

This chain connects TRBV27 to TRBJ2-1; the D call from TCRdb, TRBD2, cannot be confirmed without DNA. This CDR3 has 15 amino acids. Looked up from germline, CDR1 is MNHEY and CDR2 is SMNVEV (reference sequence). CDR3 amino acids: CASSPGLEIYNEQFF.

J is TRBJ1-1 and V is TRBV5-1. The CDR3 totals 15 residues. The germline V gene encodes CDR1 SGHRS and CDR2 YFSETQ. CDR3 protein: CATTSREGANTEAFF.

The genes are TRBV6-5 and TRBJ1-2; TCRdb lists TRBD1, though no DNA is available to test this call. Germline values: CDR1 MNHEY, CDR2 SVGAGI. The CDR3 covers 13 residues. The CDR3 sequence is CASSQPPGLGYTF.

V usage is TRBV7-2 and J usage is TRBJ2-7; the TRBD1 assignment by TCRdb is unverifiable without DNA. The CDR3 has 15 amino acids. Germline V gene data show CDR1 as SGHTA and CDR2 as FQGNSA. CDR3: CASSSEGGSGYEQYF.

The rearrangement links TRBV5-1 to TRBJ2-2; as DNA is missing, the TRBD1 call by TCRdb cannot be tested. Germline CDR1 SGHRS, CDR2 YFSETQ. The CDR3 spans 13 residues. CDR3 sequence reads: CASSLQGAGELFF.